This T cell receptor (beta chain) is from a study of cytotoxic CD8 clonotypes in ibrutinib-treated CLL. Turning to the study itself: By median roughly 62 months, about 12 had progressed and about 14 stayed remitted; responses had been 2 complete and roughly 25 partial.

On this clone itself: Antigen specificity is unknown.

Whole-study results and caveats: Whereas clonality rose at ibrutinib response, it declined toward baseline at progression.

The repertoire was sequenced with immunoSEQ multiplex PCR; TCRdb's copy has only in-frame clones and lacks some. Among 55,000 to 60,000 clones listed, 50% to 70% were seen once. Per germline, CDR1 MGHRA and CDR2 YSYEKL. This CDR3 has 16 residues. Trimming cost V 3 bases and J 0 bases, with 11 bases left between them. The sequenced sample was PBMCs, obtained at disease progression, from a patient treated with ibrutinib. V and J are TRBV4-1 and TRBJ2-2, with D perhaps matching TRBD1 (5 bases). The TCR was taken from a human donor with chronic lymphocytic leukemia. Here the CDR3 reads CASSQPDRSNTGELFF. The CDR3 nucleotides are TGCGCCAGCAGCCAGCCAGACAGATCGAACACCGGGGAGCTGTTTTTT.